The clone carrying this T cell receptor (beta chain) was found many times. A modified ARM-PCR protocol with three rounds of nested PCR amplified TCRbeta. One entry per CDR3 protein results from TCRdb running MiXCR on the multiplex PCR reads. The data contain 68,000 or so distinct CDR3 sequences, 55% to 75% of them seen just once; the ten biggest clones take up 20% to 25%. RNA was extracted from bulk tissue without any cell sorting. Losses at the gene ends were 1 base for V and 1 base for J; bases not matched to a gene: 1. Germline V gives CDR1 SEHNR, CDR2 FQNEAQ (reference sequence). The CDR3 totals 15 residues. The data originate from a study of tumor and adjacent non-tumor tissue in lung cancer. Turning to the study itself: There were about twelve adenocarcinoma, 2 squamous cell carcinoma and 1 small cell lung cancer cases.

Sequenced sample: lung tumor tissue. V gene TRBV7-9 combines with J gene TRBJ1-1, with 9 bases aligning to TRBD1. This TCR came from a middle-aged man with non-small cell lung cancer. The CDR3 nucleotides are TGTGCCAGCAGCTTAGGGACAGGGGCGAACACTGAAGCTTTCTTT. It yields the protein CASSLGTGANTEAFF.